What follows describes a single T cell receptor (beta chain). The data stem from a study of siplizumab effects on memory and regulatory T cells. The junction had 5 bases not matched to a gene; V was cut back by 5 bases and J by 1 base. The CDR3 covers 15 residues. Per the germline V gene, CDR1 is MDHEN and CDR2 is SYDVKM. Only in-frame clones appear in the TCRdb table, and some are missing; sequencing was by immunoSEQ multiplex PCR. The sample includes some 62,000 clones, around 79% of them seen just once. The chain combines TRBV28 with TRBJ1-1; 9 nucleotides agree with TRBD1. The TCR sequence derives from a human donor in good health. Sequencing input: memory CD4+ T cells sorted from blood. CDR3 loop: CASSATGGENTEAFF. In DNA, the CDR3 is TGTGCCAGCAGTGCCACAGGGGGCGAGAACACTGAAGCTTTCTTT.